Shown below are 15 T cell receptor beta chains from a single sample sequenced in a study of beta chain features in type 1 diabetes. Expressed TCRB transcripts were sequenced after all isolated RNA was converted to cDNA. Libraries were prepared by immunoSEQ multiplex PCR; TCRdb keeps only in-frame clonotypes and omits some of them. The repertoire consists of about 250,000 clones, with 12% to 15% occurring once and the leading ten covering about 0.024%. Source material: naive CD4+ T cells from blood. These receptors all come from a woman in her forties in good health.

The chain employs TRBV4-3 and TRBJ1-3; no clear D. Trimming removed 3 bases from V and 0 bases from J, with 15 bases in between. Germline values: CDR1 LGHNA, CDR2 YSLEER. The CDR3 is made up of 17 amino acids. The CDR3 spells CASSHLSGIPSGNTIYF. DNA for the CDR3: TGCGCCAGCAGCCACCTTTCCGGGATCCCCTCTGGAAACACCATATATTTT.

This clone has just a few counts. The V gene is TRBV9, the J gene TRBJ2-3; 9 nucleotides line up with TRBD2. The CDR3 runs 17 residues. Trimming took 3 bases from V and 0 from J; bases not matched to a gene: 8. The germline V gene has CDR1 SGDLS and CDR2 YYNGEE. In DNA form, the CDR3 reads TGTGCCAGCAGCGGACCGACTAGCGGAACGAGCACAGATACGCAGTATTTT. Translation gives CASSGPTSGTSTDTQYF. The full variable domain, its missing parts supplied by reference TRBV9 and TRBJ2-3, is DSGVTQTPKHLITATGQRVTLRCSPRSGDLSVYWYQQSLDQGLQFLIQYYNGEERAKGNILERFSAQQFPDLHSELNLSSLELGDSALYFCASSGPTSGTSTDTQYFGPGTRLTVL.

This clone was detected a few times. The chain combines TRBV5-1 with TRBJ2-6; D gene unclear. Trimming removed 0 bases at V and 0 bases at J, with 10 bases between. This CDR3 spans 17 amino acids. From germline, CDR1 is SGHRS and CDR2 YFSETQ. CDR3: CASSLEGGNSGANVLTF. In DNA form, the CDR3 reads TGCGCCAGCAGCTTGGAAGGCGGAAACTCTGGGGCCAACGTCCTGACTTTC. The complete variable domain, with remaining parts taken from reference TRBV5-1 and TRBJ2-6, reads KAGVTQTPRYLIKTRGQQVTLSCSPISGHRSVSWYQQTPGQGLQFLFEYFSETQRNKGNFPGRFSGRQFSNSRSEMNVSTLELGDSALYLCASSLEGGNSGANVLTFGAGSRLTVL.

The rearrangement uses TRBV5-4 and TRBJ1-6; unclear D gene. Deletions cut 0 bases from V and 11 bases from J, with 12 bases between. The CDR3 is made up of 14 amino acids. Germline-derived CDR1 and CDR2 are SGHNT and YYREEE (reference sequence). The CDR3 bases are TGTGCCAGCAGCTTGGTGGAGCCGGGGACACCCCTCCACTTT. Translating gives CASSLVEPGTPLHF.

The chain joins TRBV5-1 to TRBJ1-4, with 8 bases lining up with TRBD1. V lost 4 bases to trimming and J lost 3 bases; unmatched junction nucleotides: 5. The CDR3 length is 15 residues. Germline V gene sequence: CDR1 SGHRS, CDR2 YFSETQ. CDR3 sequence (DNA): TGCGCCAGCAGCACAACAGGGGGGCCTAATGAAAAACTGTTTTTT. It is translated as CASSTTGGPNEKLFF.

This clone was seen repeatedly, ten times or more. The DNA for the CDR3 is TGCGCCAGCGCCCCGACAGGCAGCACTGAAGCTTTCTTT. Protein product: CASAPTGSTEAFF. The chain employs TRBV23-1 and TRBJ1-1, with a weak D call TRBD1 (6 bases). TRBV23-1 is an ORF for which the function is uncertain. The CDR3 contains 13 residues. With 8 bases removed from V and 4 bases from J, the gap between germline ends came to 14 bases.

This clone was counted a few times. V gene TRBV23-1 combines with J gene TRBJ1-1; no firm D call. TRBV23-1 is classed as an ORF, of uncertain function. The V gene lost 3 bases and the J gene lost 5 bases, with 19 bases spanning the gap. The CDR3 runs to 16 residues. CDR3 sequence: CASSHIPGGRGTEAFF. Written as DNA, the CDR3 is TGCGCCAGCAGTCATATCCCGGGAGGGAGAGGAACTGAAGCTTTCTTT.

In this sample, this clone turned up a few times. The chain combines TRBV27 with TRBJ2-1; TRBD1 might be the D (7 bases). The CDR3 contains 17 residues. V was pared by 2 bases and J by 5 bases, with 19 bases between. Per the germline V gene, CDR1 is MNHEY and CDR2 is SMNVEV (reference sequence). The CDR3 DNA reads TGTGCCAGCAGTTTAAGAGGCAGGGGGGCGTTAAACAATGAGCAGTTCTTC. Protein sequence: CASSLRGRGALNNEQFF.

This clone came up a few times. CDR3 bases: TGTGCCAGCAGCCCCTCCCCGGTCCAAGAGACCCAGTACTTC. Amino acids: CASSPSPVQETQYF. The chain has TRBV11-2 and TRBJ2-5, with D hard to call. The length of the CDR3 is 14 residues. Germline V gene sequence: CDR1 SGHAT, CDR2 FQNNGV. The V end lost 5 bases, the J end lost 1 base, and 11 bases lay between the germline ends.

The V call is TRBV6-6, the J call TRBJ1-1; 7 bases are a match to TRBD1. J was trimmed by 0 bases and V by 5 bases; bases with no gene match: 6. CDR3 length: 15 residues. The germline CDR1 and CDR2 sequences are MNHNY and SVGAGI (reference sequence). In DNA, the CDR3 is TGTGCCAGCAGTCAACGGGACAGCTTGAACACTGAAGCTTTCTTT. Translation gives CASSQRDSLNTEAFF.

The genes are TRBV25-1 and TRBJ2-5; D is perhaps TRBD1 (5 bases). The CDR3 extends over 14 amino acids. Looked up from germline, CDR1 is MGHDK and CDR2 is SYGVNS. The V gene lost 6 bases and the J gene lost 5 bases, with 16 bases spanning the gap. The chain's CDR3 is CASRSAGMTETQYF. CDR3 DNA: TGTGCCAGCAGATCTGCAGGGATGACGGAGACCCAGTACTTC. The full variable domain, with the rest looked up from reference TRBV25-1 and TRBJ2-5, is EADIYQTPRYLVIGTGKKITLECSQTMGHDKMYWYQQDPGMELHLIHYSYGVNSTEKGDLSSESTVSRIRTEHFPLTLESARPSHTSQYLCASRSAGMTETQYFGPGTRLLVL.

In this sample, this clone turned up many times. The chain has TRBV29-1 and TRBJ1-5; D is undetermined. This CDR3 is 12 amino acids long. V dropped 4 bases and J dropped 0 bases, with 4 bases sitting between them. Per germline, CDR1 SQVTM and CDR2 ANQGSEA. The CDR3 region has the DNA TGCAGCGTTGGAGGTAGCAATCAGCCCCAGCATTTT. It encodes CSVGGSNQPQHF.

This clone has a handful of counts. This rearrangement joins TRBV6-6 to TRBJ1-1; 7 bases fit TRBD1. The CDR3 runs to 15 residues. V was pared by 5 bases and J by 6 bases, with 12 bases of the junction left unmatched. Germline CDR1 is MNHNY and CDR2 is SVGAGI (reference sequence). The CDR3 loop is CASSPRQGKSAEAFF. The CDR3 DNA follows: TGTGCCAGCAGTCCGCGACAGGGAAAAAGCGCTGAAGCTTTCTTT.

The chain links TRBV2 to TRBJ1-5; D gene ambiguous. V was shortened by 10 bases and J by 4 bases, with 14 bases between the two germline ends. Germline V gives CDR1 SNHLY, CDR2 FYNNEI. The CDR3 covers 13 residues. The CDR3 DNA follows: TGTGCCACATCACCCGGGATTAATCAGCCCCAGCATTTT. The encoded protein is CATSPGINQPQHF.

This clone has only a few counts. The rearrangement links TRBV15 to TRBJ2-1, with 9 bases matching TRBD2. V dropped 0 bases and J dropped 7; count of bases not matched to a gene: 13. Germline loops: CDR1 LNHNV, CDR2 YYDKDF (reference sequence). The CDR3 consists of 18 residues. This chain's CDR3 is CATSREGYAGGRRNEQFF. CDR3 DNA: TGTGCCACCAGCAGAGAAGGTTATGCGGGGGGGCGTCGTAATGAGCAGTTCTTC.